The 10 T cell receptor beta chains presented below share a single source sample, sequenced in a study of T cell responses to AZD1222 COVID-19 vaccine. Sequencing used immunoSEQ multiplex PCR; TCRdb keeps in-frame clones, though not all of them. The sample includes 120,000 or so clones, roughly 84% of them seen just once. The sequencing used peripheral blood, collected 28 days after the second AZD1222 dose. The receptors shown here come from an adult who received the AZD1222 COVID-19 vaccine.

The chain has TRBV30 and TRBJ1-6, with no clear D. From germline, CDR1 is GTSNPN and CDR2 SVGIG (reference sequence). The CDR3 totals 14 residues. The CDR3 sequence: CTPQGPSYNSPLHF. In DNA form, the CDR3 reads TGTACCCCGCAAGGTCCCTCCTATAATTCACCCCTCCACTTT.

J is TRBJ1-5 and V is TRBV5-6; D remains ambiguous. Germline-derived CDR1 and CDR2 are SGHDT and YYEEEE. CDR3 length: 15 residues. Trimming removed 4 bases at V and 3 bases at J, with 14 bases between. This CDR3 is CASSSGWRVNQPQHF. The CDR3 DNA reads TGTGCCAGCAGCAGCGGGTGGAGGGTCAATCAGCCCCAGCATTTT. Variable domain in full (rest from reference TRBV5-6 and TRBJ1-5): DAGVTQSPTHLIKTRGQQVTLRCSPKSGHDTVSWYQQALGQGPQFIFQYYEEEERQRGNFPDRFSGHQFPNYSSELNVNALLLGDSALYLCASSSGWRVNQPQHFGDGTRLSIL.

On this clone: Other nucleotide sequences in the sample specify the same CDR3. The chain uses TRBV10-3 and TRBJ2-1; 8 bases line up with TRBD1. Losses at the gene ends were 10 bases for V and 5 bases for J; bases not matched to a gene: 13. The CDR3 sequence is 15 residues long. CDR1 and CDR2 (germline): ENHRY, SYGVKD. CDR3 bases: TGTGCCACCTCGAAGGCGGACAGGGAAAACAATGAGCAGTTCTTC. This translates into CATSKADRENNEQFF.

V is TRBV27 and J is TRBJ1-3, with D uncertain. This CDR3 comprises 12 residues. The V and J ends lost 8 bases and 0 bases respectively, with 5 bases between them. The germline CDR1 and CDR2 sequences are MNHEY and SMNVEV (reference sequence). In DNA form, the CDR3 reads TGTGCCAGCGGGGTCTCTGGAAACACCATATATTTT. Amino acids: CASGVSGNTIYF.

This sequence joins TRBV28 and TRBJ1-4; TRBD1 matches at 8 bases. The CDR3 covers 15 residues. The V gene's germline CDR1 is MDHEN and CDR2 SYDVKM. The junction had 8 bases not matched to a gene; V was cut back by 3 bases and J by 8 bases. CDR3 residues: CASSFGGTGKEKLFF. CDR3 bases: TGTGCCAGCAGTTTTGGGGGGACAGGAAAGGAAAAACTGTTTTTT.

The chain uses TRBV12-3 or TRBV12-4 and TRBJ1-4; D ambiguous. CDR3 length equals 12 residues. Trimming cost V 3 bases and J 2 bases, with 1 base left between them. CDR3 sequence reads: CASSFTNEKLFF. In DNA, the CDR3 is TGTGCCAGCAGTTTTACTAATGAAAAACTGTTTTTT.

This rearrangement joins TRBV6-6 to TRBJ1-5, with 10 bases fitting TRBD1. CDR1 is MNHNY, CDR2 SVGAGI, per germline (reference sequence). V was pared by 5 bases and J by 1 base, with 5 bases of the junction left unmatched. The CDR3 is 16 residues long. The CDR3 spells CASSPSTGGSNQPQHF. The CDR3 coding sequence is TGTGCCAGCAGTCCATCGACAGGGGGCAGCAATCAGCCCCAGCATTTT.

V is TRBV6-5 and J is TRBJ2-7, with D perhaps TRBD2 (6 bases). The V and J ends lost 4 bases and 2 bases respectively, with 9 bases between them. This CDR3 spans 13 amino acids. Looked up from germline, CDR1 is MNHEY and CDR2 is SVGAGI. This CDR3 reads CASSSPGAYEQYF. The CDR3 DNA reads TGTGCCAGCAGTTCCCCGGGGGCCTACGAGCAGTACTTC.

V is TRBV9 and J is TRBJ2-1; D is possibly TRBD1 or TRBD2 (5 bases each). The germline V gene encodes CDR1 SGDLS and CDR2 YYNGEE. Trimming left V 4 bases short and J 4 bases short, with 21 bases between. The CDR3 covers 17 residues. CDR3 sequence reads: CASSPPPGLEGYNEQFF. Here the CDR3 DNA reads TGTGCCAGCAGCCCCCCCCCAGGGCTCGAGGGATACAATGAGCAGTTCTTC.

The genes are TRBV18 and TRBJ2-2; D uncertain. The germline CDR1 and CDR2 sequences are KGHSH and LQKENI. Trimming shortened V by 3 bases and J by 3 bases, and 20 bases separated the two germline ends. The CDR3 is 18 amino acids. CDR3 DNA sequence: TGTGCCAGCTCACCGTCGATTCATGAGATGACTCACACCGGGGAGCTGTTTTTT. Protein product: CASSPSIHEMTHTGELFF.